This entry lists 18 T cell receptor beta chains sequenced from one sample in a study of CD8+CD57+ T cells in acquired aplastic anemia. TCR beta VDJ combinations and CDR3 sequences were profiled from genomic DNA. A single record per CDR3 protein comes from TCRdb applying MiXCR to the reads. This table holds 100,000 to 150,000 distinct CDR3 sequences, around 48% found once. The sample consisted of sorted CD4+, CD8+, or CD8+CD57+ T cells (not recorded which) from PBMCs. These receptors all stem from a human donor in good health, serving as a control.

The rearrangement uses TRBV5-1 and TRBJ2-7; TRBD1 agrees at 8 bases. Trimming cost V 9 bases and J 3 bases; bases outside gene matches: 8. Germline values: CDR1 SGHRS, CDR2 YFSETQ. The CDR3 sequence is 13 residues long. This chain's CDR3 is CATPDRELYEQYF. In DNA, the CDR3 is TGCGCCACCCCGGACAGGGAACTCTACGAGCAGTACTTC.

On this clonotype: At one boundary the junction diverges from the germline segment, which might be a read error. The gene calls are TRBV7-6 and TRBJ1-1; D gene ambiguous. The CDR3 is 11 residues long. In germline, CDR1 is SGHVS, CDR2 FNYEAQ. The CDR3 here is CASSLGTGAFF. The DNA of the CDR3 is TGTGCCAGCAGCTTAGGCACTGGAGCTTTCTTT.

The V and J genes are TRBV15 and TRBJ2-7, with D uncertain. V was clipped by 0 bases and J by 3 bases, with 6 bases between them. The CDR3 has 13 amino acids. The germline V gene encodes CDR1 LNHNV and CDR2 YYDKDF (reference sequence). CDR3 DNA sequence: TGTGCCACCAGCAGAGATCTAGACTACGAGCAGTACTTC. Translated: CATSRDLDYEQYF.

This clonotype has ten or more counts. The CDR3 coding sequence is TGTGCCAGCAGCTCACCAGAGACCCAGTACTTC. Translation: CASSSPETQYF. The chain links TRBV11-3 to TRBJ2-5; no clear D gene. CDR1 and CDR2 from the germline V gene are SGHNT and YENEEA. V lost 4 bases and J 4 bases, leaving 4 bases between the germline ends. The CDR3 is made up of 11 amino acids.

This chain links TRBV19 with TRBJ1-2; 9 nucleotides match TRBD1. V was clipped by 6 bases and J by 6 bases; unmatched bases: 2. CDR1 is LNHDA, CDR2 SQIVND, per germline (reference sequence). The CDR3 has 12 residues. The CDR3, as DNA: TGTGCCAGTAGGGGGACAGGGAATGGCTACACCTTC. It is translated as CASRGTGNGYTF.

This clonotype has a count of ten or more. The chain uses TRBV15 and TRBJ1-3, with no clear D. Trimming pared 0 bases from V and 14 bases from J, leaving 11 bases between. The CDR3 runs 12 residues. Germline V lookup: CDR1 LNHNV, CDR2 YYDKDF (reference sequence). The chain's CDR3 is CATSRDTAVLYF. In nucleotides, the CDR3 is TGTGCCACCAGCAGAGATACTGCCGTTTTATATTTT.

The rearrangement links TRBV15 to TRBJ1-6; no definite D call. Per germline, CDR1 LNHNV and CDR2 YYDKDF (reference sequence). The CDR3 totals 17 residues. V lost 0 bases and J 7 bases, leaving 16 bases between the germline ends. CDR3 sequence (DNA): TGTGCCACCAGCAGAGATTTCGGGTCTAAGGGCAATTCACCCCTCCACTTT. Protein: CATSRDFGSKGNSPLHF.

The genes are TRBV4-3 and TRBJ2-3; TRBD1 aligns across 10 bases. Unmatched junction bases numbered 13, after V lost 5 bases and J lost 5 bases. Per the germline V gene, CDR1 is LGHNA and CDR2 is YSLEER. CDR3 length: 17 amino acids. The CDR3 coding sequence is TGCGCCAGCAGCGGAAGGGGGCAGACAGGGGGCCAAGATACGCAGTATTTT. Translated: CASSGRGQTGGQDTQYF.

This clonotype was observed many times. This chain connects TRBV19 to TRBJ2-7; the match to TRBD1 covers 9 bases. From germline, CDR1 is LNHDA and CDR2 SQIVND (reference sequence). J lost 2 bases, V lost 1 base, and 6 bases had no gene match. The CDR3 has 16 residues. In DNA form, the CDR3 reads TGTGCCAGTAGTATAGTGGGGACAGGGAACCCCTACGAGCAGTACTTC. This translates into CASSIVGTGNPYEQYF.

The chain is built from TRBV7-9 and TRBJ1-4, with TRBD1 as a possible D gene (5 bases). Germline V gene sequence: CDR1 SEHNR, CDR2 FQNEAQ (reference sequence). V was clipped by 3 bases and J by 10 bases, with 6 bases between them. This CDR3 has 11 residues. As DNA, the CDR3 is TGTGCCAGCAGCTTCGGGGGAAAACTGTTTTTT. Amino acid sequence: CASSFGGKLFF. The complete variable domain, with remaining parts taken from reference TRBV7-9 and TRBJ1-4, reads DTGVSQNPRHKITKRGQNVTFRCDPISEHNRLYWYRQTLGQGPEFLTYFQNEAQLEKSRLLSDRFSAERPKGSFSTLEIQRTEQGDSAMYLCASSFGGKLFFGSGTQLSVL.

The table lists this clonotype with a count of one. A much larger clone differs by one base, so this may be a read error. The genes are TRBV5-1 and TRBJ2-1; 11 nucleotides agree with TRBD2. V dropped 0 bases and J dropped 10; count of bases not matched to a gene: 12. Per the germline V gene, CDR1 is SGHRS and CDR2 is YFSETQ. The CDR3 has 17 residues. The CDR3: CASSLGTSGGGVREQFF. The CDR3 DNA follows: TGCGCCAGCAGCTTGGGAACTAGCGGGGGAGGAGTCCGGGAGCAGTTCTTC.

This clonotype came up a few times. The chain couples TRBV18 to TRBJ2-6, with D tentatively TRBD2 (5 bases). Trimming took 5 bases from V and 0 from J, leaving 8 bases between them. The CDR3 runs to 15 residues. Per the germline V gene, CDR1 is KGHSH and CDR2 is LQKENI. CDR3 residues: CASSGGLSGANVLTF. The DNA of the CDR3 is TGTGCCAGCTCAGGAGGTCTCTCTGGGGCCAACGTCCTGACTTTC.

The rearrangement uses TRBV20-1 and TRBJ2-3; TRBD2 matches 8 bases. Germline V gene sequence: CDR1 DFQATT, CDR2 SNEGSKA (reference sequence). V gave up 6 bases and J gave up 0 bases; unmatched junction bases: 11. This CDR3 comprises 16 residues. In nucleotides, the CDR3 is TGCAGTGCCCCGATACCTTCTAGCGGGAGCACAGATACGCAGTATTTT. Protein: CSAPIPSSGSTDTQYF.

This clonotype was counted at least ten times. The V and J genes are TRBV15 and TRBJ1-2; 9 bases map to TRBD1. Germline V gene data show CDR1 as LNHNV and CDR2 as YYDKDF (reference sequence). V trimming: 1 base; J trimming: 4 bases; junction bases outside the gene matches: 4. This CDR3 is 15 amino acids long. CDR3 in DNA: TGTGCCACCAGCAGAGGCCGGACAGGGGTCTATGGCTACACCTTC. Residues: CATSRGRTGVYGYTF.

V and J are TRBV5-5 and TRBJ2-1; no reliable D call. This CDR3 comprises 13 residues. V lost 4 bases, J lost 4 bases, and 9 bases lay in between. Germline lookup yields CDR1 SGHKS and CDR2 YYEKEE (reference sequence). CDR3 sequence (DNA): TGTGCCAGCAGCCAGCCCTTATACAATGAGCAGTTCTTC. As protein: CASSQPLYNEQFF.

This clonotype came up many times. The chain carries TRBV20-1 and TRBJ2-3; D is unclear. The CDR3 is 15 residues long. Between the trimmed V and J ends, which lost 6 bases and 1 base, there was a span of 17 bases. Germline CDR1 reads DFQATT; CDR2 reads SNEGSKA (reference sequence). CDR3 coding DNA: TGCAGTGCCCCTACGGGTGGGAAGGGCACAGATACGCAGTATTTT. Protein product: CSAPTGGKGTDTQYF.

This clonotype was observed at least ten times. This rearrangement joins TRBV20-1 to TRBJ2-1, with D unclear. V lost 5 bases and J lost 7, with 15 bases in between. The CDR3 totals 13 residues. Germline values: CDR1 DFQATT, CDR2 SNEGSKA (reference sequence). The CDR3 loop reads CSASKTDRNEQFF. In DNA, the CDR3 is TGCAGTGCTTCAAAAACCGACCGGAATGAGCAGTTCTTC.

A few counts support this clonotype. The V gene is TRBV10-3, the J gene TRBJ1-2; D uncertain. Germline assignment: CDR1 ENHRY and CDR2 SYGVKD. This CDR3 region has 14 residues. Trimming left V 2 bases short and J 0 bases short, with 7 bases between. In nucleotides, the CDR3 is TGTGCCATCAGTGAGCGGCCAGCTAACTATGGCTACACCTTC. Its protein product is CAISERPANYGYTF.